This passage covers 32 T cell receptor beta chains from one sample sequenced in a study of T cells in Graves' hyperthyroidism and ophthalmopathy. Template material for amplifying TCR beta CDR3 regions consisted of RNA transcripts. The HTBI primer set drove a first-round RT-PCR of the TCR CDR3. From the multiplex PCR reads, TCRdb called clonotypes with MiXCR, one entry per CDR3 protein. The sample shows some 690,000 distinct CDR3 sequences, 15% to 20% of them seen only once. The sample consisted of blood. The origin of the receptors is a middle-aged man with Graves' hyperthyroidism.

In this sample, this clonotype turned up many times. The chain recombines TRBV6-1 with TRBJ1-6, with TRBD1 identical over 9 bases. CDR1 is MNHNS and CDR2 is SASEGT in the germline V gene. The CDR3 covers 17 residues. J gave up 2 bases and V 5 bases, and 7 bases lay outside the gene matches. This chain's CDR3 is CASSSRTGEAYNSPLHF. Written as DNA, the CDR3 is TGTGCCAGCAGTTCCAGGACAGGGGAGGCCTATAATTCACCCCTCCACTTT.

This clonotype was observed a handful of times. This chain links TRBV24-1 with TRBJ2-5, with 15 bases aligning to TRBD2. V lost 3 bases to trimming and J lost 3 bases; unmatched junction nucleotides: 4. The CDR3 covers 17 residues. CDR1 and CDR2 (germline): KGHDR, SFDVKD. DNA of the CDR3: TGTGCCACCAGTGATCCAGGACTAGCGGGAGGGAAAGAGACCCAGTACTTC. It translates to CATSDPGLAGGKETQYF.

This chain connects TRBV29-1 to TRBJ1-6; 8 bases match TRBD1. CDR1 is SQVTM and CDR2 is ANQGSEA in the germline V gene. J lost 7 bases, V lost 3 bases, and 2 bases had no gene match. This CDR3 spans 13 amino acids. CDR3 nucleotides: TGCAGCGTTGATACAGGGGGGAATTCACCCCTCCACTTT. Its translation: CSVDTGGNSPLHF.

The chain is built from TRBV24-1 and TRBJ2-3; perhaps D is TRBD1 or TRBD2 (5 bases each). Germline lookup yields CDR1 KGHDR and CDR2 SFDVKD. The CDR3 is 16 amino acids. V lost 1 base to trimming and J lost 5 bases, with 15 bases between them. DNA of the CDR3: TGTGCCACCAGTGATTTCGGGGCCAGGGCAAGAGATACGCAGTATTTT. Amino acids: CATSDFGARARDTQYF.

The chain combines TRBV11-2 with TRBJ2-5; 10 bases are shared with TRBD1. V trimming: 0 bases; J trimming: 5 bases; junction bases outside the gene matches: 12. Per the germline V gene, CDR1 is SGHAT and CDR2 is FQNNGV. CDR3 length: 18 amino acids. The CDR3 sequence: CASSLDLMGTGVVETQYF. CDR3 in DNA: TGTGCCAGCAGCTTAGATCTAATGGGGACAGGGGTGGTGGAGACCCAGTACTTC.

This clonotype was detected many times. The genes are TRBV27 and TRBJ2-7; 10 bases map to TRBD1. The CDR3 runs 14 residues. Germline CDR1 MNHEY, CDR2 SMNVEV (reference sequence). The V and J ends lost 4 bases and 7 bases, in that order; junction bases with no gene match: 7. This chain's CDR3 is CASSWRTGGWEQYF. The CDR3 DNA is TGTGCCAGCAGTTGGAGGACAGGGGGGTGGGAGCAGTACTTC.

The genes are TRBV20-1 and TRBJ1-1, with D maybe TRBD1 (5 bases). The germline CDR1 and CDR2 sequences are DFQATT and SNEGSKA (reference sequence). The V end lost 0 bases, the J end lost 11 bases, and 16 bases lay between the germline ends. The CDR3 totals 13 residues. CDR3 nucleotides: TGCAGTGCTAGAGAAACAGAATTTAAGGGGGCTTTCTTT. Translating it yields CSARETEFKGAFF.

In this sample, this clonotype turned up many times. The CDR3: CAISEAEDRGYQPQHF. DNA for the CDR3: TGTGCCATCAGTGAGGCAGAGGACAGGGGGTATCAGCCCCAGCATTTT. The chain joins TRBV10-3 to TRBJ1-5, with TRBD1 identical over 10 bases. Germline V gene lookup returns CDR1 ENHRY and CDR2 SYGVKD. This CDR3 has 16 residues. The J segment lost 5 bases and the V segment lost 2 bases, leaving 6 bases of the junction unmatched.

This clonotype was recorded once. The CDR3 region has the DNA TGCGCCAGCAGCCAAGATTCTGCGGGAGGAGAGCAGTTCTTC. It encodes CASSQDSAGGEQFF. V is TRBV4-1 and J is TRBJ2-1; 8 bases fit TRBD2. J was trimmed by 10 bases and V by 0 bases; bases with no gene match: 5. Germline CDR1 and CDR2: MGHRA and YSYEKL. This CDR3 contains 14 residues.

This clonotype has more than one count but fewer than ten. This chain connects TRBV28 to TRBJ2-1; a possible D gene is TRBD1 (5 bases). The V and J ends lost 3 bases and 4 bases respectively, with 13 bases between them. CDR1 is MDHEN, CDR2 SYDVKM, per germline. The CDR3 has 15 amino acids. CDR3 amino acids: CASSFSRQSYNEQFF. The CDR3 coding sequence is TGTGCCAGCAGTTTCTCGCGACAGTCATACAATGAGCAGTTCTTC. The whole variable domain, remainder taken from reference TRBV28 and TRBJ2-1, is DVKVTQSSRYLVKRTGEKVFLECVQDMDHENMFWYRQDPGLGLRLIYFSYDVKMKEKGDIPEGYSVSREKKERFSLILESASTNQTSMYLCASSFSRQSYNEQFFGPGTRLTVL.

In this sample, this clonotype turned up many times. V is TRBV30 and J is TRBJ2-5, with 12 bases fitting TRBD2. This CDR3 is built from 17 residues. Germline values: CDR1 GTSNPN, CDR2 SVGIG (reference sequence). V shed 5 bases and J 5 bases; nucleotides not matched to a gene: 15. The CDR3 sequence: CAWQAATSGSPRETQYF. The CDR3, as DNA: TGTGCCTGGCAAGCGGCGACTAGCGGGAGTCCACGGGAGACCCAGTACTTC.

This chain joins TRBV5-6 and TRBJ2-2, with 9 bases that match TRBD2. The CDR3 spans 19 residues. V was pared by 4 bases and J by 4 bases, with 17 bases of the junction left unmatched. Germline CDR1 is SGHDT and CDR2 is YYEEEE. The CDR3 loop reads CASSPTIGVAGVRTGELFF. The CDR3 DNA follows: TGTGCCAGCAGCCCCACCATTGGGGTAGCGGGAGTGCGCACCGGGGAGCTGTTTTTT.

V gene TRBV24-1 combines with J gene TRBJ2-1; the D gene is possibly TRBD1 (6 bases). V was shortened by 4 bases and J by 3 bases, with 9 bases between the two germline ends. CDR1 is KGHDR, CDR2 SFDVKD, per germline. The CDR3 has 14 amino acids. The CDR3, as DNA: TGTGCCACCAGTGAGAGGGGGTTCTACAATGAGCAGTTCTTC. Translation: CATSERGFYNEQFF.

The rearrangement links TRBV28 to TRBJ2-2; either TRBD1 or TRBD2 may supply D (6 bases each). Germline CDR1 MDHEN, CDR2 SYDVKM. V lost 3 bases, J lost 3 bases, and 23 bases lay in between. There are 19 residues in the CDR3. The CDR3 reads CASSLLSPSGAGDTGELFF. CDR3 nucleotide sequence: TGTGCCAGCAGTTTGCTCTCTCCCTCGGGGGCCGGTGACACCGGGGAGCTGTTTTTT.

This clonotype was seen more than once but under ten times. The gene calls are TRBV28 and TRBJ2-7, with TRBD2 as a possible D gene (5 bases). Deletions cut 5 bases from V and 3 bases from J, with 11 bases between. CDR1 MDHEN and CDR2 SYDVKM come from the germline V gene. The CDR3 is made up of 13 amino acids. The chain's CDR3 is CASSDLEGYEQYF. The CDR3 DNA is TGTGCCAGCAGTGACCTAGAGGGCTACGAGCAGTACTTC.

In this sample, this clonotype turned up a few times. The junction does not match germline at one end; this may be a read error. This chain links TRBV2 with TRBJ2-1, with D unclear. This CDR3 has 12 residues. Germline loops: CDR1 SNHLY, CDR2 FYNNEI. CDR3: CASSEFKESVVF. The CDR3, as DNA: TGTGCCAGCAGTGAATTTAAGGAGAGCGTTGTGTTC.

This clonotype was detected many times. The J gene is TRBJ2-2, the V gene TRBV9; D is ambiguous. Trimming cost V 4 bases and J 5 bases, with 12 bases left between them. The CDR3 length is 14 residues. Germline values: CDR1 SGDLS, CDR2 YYNGEE. CDR3: CASSPTTVTGELFF. CDR3 coding DNA: TGTGCCAGCAGCCCTACGACGGTAACCGGGGAGCTGTTTTTT.

Points on this clonotype: This may arise from a read error, as a much more abundant clone is one base away. The J gene is TRBJ1-5, the V gene TRBV7-2, with a weak D call TRBD1 (5 bases). Germline CDR1 and CDR2: SGHTA and FQGNSA. The V end lost 3 bases, the J end lost 7 bases, and 10 bases lay between the germline ends. The CDR3 length is 13 residues. The chain's CDR3 is CTSSLQTEQPQHF. The CDR3 bases are TGTACCAGCAGCTTGCAGACAGAGCAGCCCCAGCATTTT.

Turning to this clonotype: Since a much larger clone is just one base distant, this may be a read error. The gene calls are TRBV18 and TRBJ2-5, with D possibly matching TRBD2 (6 bases). Germline V lookup: CDR1 KGHSH, CDR2 LQKENI. CDR3 length equals 14 residues. CDR3 DNA sequence: TGTGCCAGCTCCCGCCCGGGGGTTCAAGCGACCCAGTACTTC. It encodes CASSRPGVQATQYF.

Of note for this clonotype: Since a much larger clone is just one base distant, this may be a read error. The chain uses TRBV18 and TRBJ1-1; the D gene is possibly TRBD1 (5 bases). CDR3 length: 16 amino acids. Germline-derived CDR1 and CDR2 are KGHSH and LQKENI. CDR3 region: CPSSPRPGTGNTEAFF. In DNA form, the CDR3 reads TGTCCCAGCTCACCACGTCCCGGGACGGGGAACACTGAAGCTTTCTTT.

This clonotype was recorded at least ten times. Here the CDR3 reads CATSDSRRGDTGELFF. Here the CDR3 DNA reads TGTGCCACCAGTGATTCGCGACGGGGGGACACCGGGGAGCTGTTTTTT. The chain links TRBV24-1 to TRBJ2-2; 7 bases agree with TRBD2. CDR1 KGHDR and CDR2 SFDVKD come from the germline V gene. The CDR3 is made up of 16 amino acids. The J segment lost 3 bases and the V segment lost 2 bases, leaving 5 bases of the junction unmatched.

In its sample, this clonotype was seen a few times. This rearrangement joins TRBV2 to TRBJ2-2, with 7 bases matching TRBD2. Losses at the gene ends were 3 bases for V and 3 bases for J; bases not matched to a gene: 7. The germline CDR1 and CDR2 sequences are SNHLY and FYNNEI. This CDR3 spans 16 amino acids. The CDR3 loop is CASSEEAAGYTGELFF. The CDR3 DNA sequence: TGTGCCAGCAGTGAGGAGGCAGCGGGGTACACCGGGGAGCTGTTTTTT.

This clonotype was found many times. This chain joins TRBV6-1 and TRBJ2-2; 9 bases agree with TRBD1. V shed 10 bases, J shed 6 bases, and the junction held 15 bases outside the gene matches. Germline V gives CDR1 MNHNS, CDR2 SASEGT. This CDR3 comprises 16 residues. The CDR3 coding sequence is TGTGCCATACTATTTTGGGGACAGGGAGGTGCCGGGGAGCTGTTTTTT. Its protein is CAILFWGQGGAGELFF.

Many counts were recorded for this clonotype. The gene calls are TRBV28 and TRBJ2-2, with 7 bases lining up with TRBD1. The V gene end was trimmed by 5 bases and the J gene end by 0 bases; junction bases not matched to a gene: 6. There are 16 residues in the CDR3. In germline, CDR1 is MDHEN, CDR2 SYDVKM. In DNA, the CDR3 is TGTGCCAGCAGTCCGGGGACAGCTACGAACACCGGGGAGCTGTTTTTT. Translating gives CASSPGTATNTGELFF. The variable domain in full, completed from reference TRBV28 and TRBJ2-2, reads DVKVTQSSRYLVKRTGEKVFLECVQDMDHENMFWYRQDPGLGLRLIYFSYDVKMKEKGDIPEGYSVSREKKERFSLILESASTNQTSMYLCASSPGTATNTGELFFGEGSRLTVL.

In this sample, this clonotype turned up a few times. V gene TRBV10-3 combines with J gene TRBJ2-7; D unresolved. The CDR3 spans 14 residues. Germline lookup yields CDR1 ENHRY and CDR2 SYGVKD. V shed 0 bases and J shed 1 base, with 7 bases lying between them. For the CDR3, the DNA is TGTGCCATCAGTGAGTCGCCCGGTTCCTACGAGCAGTACTTC. Its translation: CAISESPGSYEQYF.

This clonotype came up many times. The V and J genes are TRBV12-3 or TRBV12-4 and TRBJ1-1; maybe TRBD1 (5 bases). The V and J ends lost 4 bases and 11 bases respectively, with 11 bases between them. The CDR3 consists of 11 residues. CDR3: CASSSGRRAFF. The CDR3 region has the DNA TGTGCCAGCAGTTCAGGGAGAAGGGCTTTCTTT.

This clonotype was detected only a few times. The chain recombines TRBV20-1 with TRBJ2-4, with TRBD1 identical over 8 bases. Germline-derived CDR1 and CDR2 are DFQATT and SNEGSKA (reference sequence). V dropped 3 bases and J dropped 4; count of bases not matched to a gene: 2. The CDR3 consists of 13 residues. In DNA, the CDR3 is TGCAGTGCTAGCCGGACAGGGAAAAACATTCAGTACTTC. Translation: CSASRTGKNIQYF.

At least ten counts were recorded for this clonotype. The rearrangement uses TRBV30 and TRBJ1-1, with D unclear. Trimming stripped 2 bases from V and 8 bases from J, with 9 bases between. Germline CDR1 and CDR2: GTSNPN and SVGIG (reference sequence). This CDR3 is built from 11 residues. The CDR3: CAWSSPGEAFF. The CDR3 DNA reads as TGTGCCTGGAGTTCCCCTGGGGAAGCTTTCTTT.

This clonotype has a count of ten or more. CDR3 DNA sequence: TGCAGTGCGAGGGGCACCACTAGCACAGATACGCAGTATTTT. Amino acid sequence: CSARGTTSTDTQYF. The chain carries TRBV20-1 and TRBJ2-3; tentatively, D is TRBD1 or TRBD2 (5 bases each). Germline CDR1 reads DFQATT; CDR2 reads SNEGSKA (reference sequence). The V and J ends lost 6 bases and 0 bases respectively, with 13 bases between them. The CDR3 has 14 residues.

This clonotype was counted ten times or more. This chain links TRBV7-8 with TRBJ2-5, with TRBD1 identical over 7 bases. CDR3 length: 17 residues. The trim removed 2 bases at V and 1 base at J, leaving 10 bases unmatched. The germline V gene has CDR1 SGHVS and CDR2 FQNEAQ. The CDR3 DNA reads as TGTGCCAGCAGCTTAAGGGGGCTGGAGCCCCCCCAAGAGACCCAGTACTTC. Its translation is CASSLRGLEPPQETQYF.

This clonotype was counted many times. This chain uses TRBV2 with TRBJ1-5; 7 bases line up with TRBD1. V was clipped by 8 bases and J by 3 bases; unmatched bases: 4. The CDR3 totals 13 residues. The germline V gene encodes CDR1 SNHLY and CDR2 FYNNEI. The CDR3 loop reads CASGDSYNQPQHF. The DNA for the CDR3 is TGTGCCAGCGGGGACAGTTACAATCAGCCCCAGCATTTT. Filled out from reference TRBV2 and TRBJ1-5, the complete variable domain reads EPEVTQTPSHQVTQMGQEVILRCVPISNHLYFYWYRQILGQKVEFLVSFYNNEISEKSEIFDDQFSVERPDGSNFTLKIRSTKLEDSAMYFCASGDSYNQPQHFGDGTRLSIL.

The V call is TRBV11-2, the J call TRBJ2-5, with D perhaps TRBD1 (5 bases). V was shortened by 2 bases and J by 5 bases, with 24 bases between the two germline ends. Germline V gene data show CDR1 as SGHAT and CDR2 as FQNNGV. The CDR3 consists of 18 residues. As DNA, the CDR3 is TGTGCCAGCAGCTTATTGGGAACCAGGCGGAAGGGGCACGAGACCCAGTACTTC. Residues: CASSLLGTRRKGHETQYF.